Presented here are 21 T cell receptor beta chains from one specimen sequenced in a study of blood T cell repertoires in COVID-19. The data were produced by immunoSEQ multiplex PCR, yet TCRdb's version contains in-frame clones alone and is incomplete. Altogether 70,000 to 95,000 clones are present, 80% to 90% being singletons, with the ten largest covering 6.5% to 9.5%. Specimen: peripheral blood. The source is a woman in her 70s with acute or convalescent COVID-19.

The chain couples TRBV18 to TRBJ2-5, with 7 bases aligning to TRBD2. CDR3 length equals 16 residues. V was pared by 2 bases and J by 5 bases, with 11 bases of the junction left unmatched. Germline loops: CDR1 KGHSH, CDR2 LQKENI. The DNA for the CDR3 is TGTGCCAGCTCACCATGGCGGGAGACAAATGGGGAGACCCAGTACTTC. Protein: CASSPWRETNGETQYF.

The CDR3 sequence is CSVDRVEGEQYF. CDR3 coding DNA: TGCAGCGTTGACAGGGTGGAGGGCGAGCAGTACTTC. The chain employs TRBV29-1 and TRBJ2-7, with a possible D match to TRBD2 (6 bases). Trimming cost V 3 bases and J 6 bases, with 12 bases left between them. The CDR3 is made up of 12 amino acids. Germline loops: CDR1 SQVTM, CDR2 ANQGSEA.

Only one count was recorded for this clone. CDR3 sequence reads: CASSFRGAGNTIYF. The CDR3 nucleotides read TGTGCCAGCAGCTTTAGGGGCGCCGGAAACACCATATATTTT. This sequence joins TRBV5-5 and TRBJ1-3, with TRBD1 as a possible D gene (5 bases). This CDR3 region has 14 residues. V lost 2 bases to trimming and J lost 4 bases, with 10 bases between them. Germline V lookup: CDR1 SGHKS, CDR2 YYEKEE (reference sequence).

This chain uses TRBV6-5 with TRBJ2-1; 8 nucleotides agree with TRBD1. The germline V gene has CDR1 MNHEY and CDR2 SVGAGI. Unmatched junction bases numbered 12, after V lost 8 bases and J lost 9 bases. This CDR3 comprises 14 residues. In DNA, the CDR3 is TGTGCCAGCGGACTCCTGAGACAGGGGAGTGAGCAGTTCTTC. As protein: CASGLLRQGSEQFF.

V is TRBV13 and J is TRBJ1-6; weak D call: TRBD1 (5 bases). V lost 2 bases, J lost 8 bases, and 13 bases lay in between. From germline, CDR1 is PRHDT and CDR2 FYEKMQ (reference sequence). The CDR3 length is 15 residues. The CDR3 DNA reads TGTGCCAGCAGCTTAAGTAGGACACCAGATTCACCCCTCCACTTT. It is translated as CASSLSRTPDSPLHF.

CDR3 sequence: CASSLFGTGNNSPLHF. The CDR3 nucleotides are TGTGCCAGCAGTTTATTTGGGACAGGGAATAATTCACCCCTCCACTTT. V usage is TRBV28 and J usage is TRBJ1-6, with 9 bases fitting TRBD1. The CDR3 extends over 16 amino acids. CDR1 is MDHEN, CDR2 SYDVKM, per germline. Unmatched junction bases numbered 3, after V lost 1 base and J lost 5 bases.

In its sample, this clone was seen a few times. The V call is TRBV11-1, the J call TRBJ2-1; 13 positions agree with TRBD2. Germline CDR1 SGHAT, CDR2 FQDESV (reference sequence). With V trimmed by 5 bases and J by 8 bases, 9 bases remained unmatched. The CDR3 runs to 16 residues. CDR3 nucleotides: TGTGCCAGCAGCCCAGGACTAGCGGGAGTGGGGGATGAGCAGTTCTTC. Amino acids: CASSPGLAGVGDEQFF. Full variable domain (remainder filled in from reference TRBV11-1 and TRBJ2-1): EAEVAQSPRYKITEKSQAVAFWCDPISGHATLYWYRQILGQGPELLVQFQDESVVDDSQLPKDRFSAERLKGVDSTLKIQPAELGDSAMYLCASSPGLAGVGDEQFFGPGTRLTVL.

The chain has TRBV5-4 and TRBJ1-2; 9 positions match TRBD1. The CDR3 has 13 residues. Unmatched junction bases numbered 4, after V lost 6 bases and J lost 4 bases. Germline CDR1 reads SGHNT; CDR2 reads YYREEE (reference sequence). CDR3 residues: CASKPTGGYGYTF. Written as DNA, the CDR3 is TGTGCCAGCAAGCCGACAGGGGGCTATGGCTACACCTTC.

The CDR3 loop reads CATSDPTTGAVYNEQFF. For the CDR3, the DNA is TGTGCCACCAGTGACCCCACCACAGGGGCGGTCTACAATGAGCAGTTCTTC. The V and J genes are TRBV24-1 and TRBJ2-1, with 7 positions matching TRBD1. This CDR3 spans 17 amino acids. The V gene end was trimmed by 4 bases and the J gene end by 3 bases; junction bases not matched to a gene: 11. Germline CDR1 is KGHDR and CDR2 is SFDVKD.

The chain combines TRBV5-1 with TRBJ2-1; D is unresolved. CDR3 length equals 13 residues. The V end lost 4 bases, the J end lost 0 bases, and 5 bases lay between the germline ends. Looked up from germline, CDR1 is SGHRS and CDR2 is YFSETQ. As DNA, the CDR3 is TGCGCCAGCAGCCCCAGCTCCTACAATGAGCAGTTCTTC. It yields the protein CASSPSSYNEQFF.

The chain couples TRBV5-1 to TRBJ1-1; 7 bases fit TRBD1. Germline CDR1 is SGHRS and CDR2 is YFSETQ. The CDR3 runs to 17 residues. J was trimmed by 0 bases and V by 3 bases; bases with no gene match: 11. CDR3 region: CASSSPGQRLMNTEAFF. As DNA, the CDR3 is TGCGCCAGCAGCTCTCCGGGACAGAGATTGATGAACACTGAAGCTTTCTTT.

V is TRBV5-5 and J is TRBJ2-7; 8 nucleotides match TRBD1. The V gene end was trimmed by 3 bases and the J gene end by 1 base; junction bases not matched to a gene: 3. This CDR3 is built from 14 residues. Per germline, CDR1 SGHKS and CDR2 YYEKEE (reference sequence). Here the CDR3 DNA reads TGTGCCAGCAGCTCATACAGGGGGTCCTACGAGCAGTACTTC. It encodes CASSSYRGSYEQYF.

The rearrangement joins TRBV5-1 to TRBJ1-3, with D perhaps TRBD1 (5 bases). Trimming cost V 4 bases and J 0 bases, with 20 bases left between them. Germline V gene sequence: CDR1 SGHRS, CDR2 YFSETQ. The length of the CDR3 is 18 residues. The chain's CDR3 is CASSRTHQGGTSGNTIYF. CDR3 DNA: TGCGCCAGCAGCAGGACGCACCAGGGCGGAACCTCTGGAAACACCATATATTTT.

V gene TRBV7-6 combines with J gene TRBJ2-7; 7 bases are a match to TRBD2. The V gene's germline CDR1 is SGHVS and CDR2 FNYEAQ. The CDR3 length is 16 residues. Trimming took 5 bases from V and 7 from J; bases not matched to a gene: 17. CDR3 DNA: TGTGCCAGCAGCCCAACCGGGGGGAGAGAGTCTTGGGAGCAGTACTTC. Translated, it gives CASSPTGGRESWEQYF.

CDR3 DNA sequence: TGTGCCTGGAGTGAGCACCAGGGTAATCAGCCCCAGCATTTT. Protein product: CAWSEHQGNQPQHF. The rearrangement joins TRBV30 to TRBJ1-5; perhaps TRBD1 as D (5 bases). Germline V gene lookup returns CDR1 GTSNPN and CDR2 SVGIG (reference sequence). Deletions cut 1 base from V and 4 bases from J, with 11 bases between. CDR3 length: 14 amino acids.

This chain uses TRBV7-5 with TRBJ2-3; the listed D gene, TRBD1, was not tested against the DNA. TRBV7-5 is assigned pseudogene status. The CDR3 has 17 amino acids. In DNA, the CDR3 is TGTGTCAGAAGCGTAAGGACCCCGGGACAGGGCCAAGATACGCAGTATTTT. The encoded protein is CVRSVRTPGQGQDTQYF.

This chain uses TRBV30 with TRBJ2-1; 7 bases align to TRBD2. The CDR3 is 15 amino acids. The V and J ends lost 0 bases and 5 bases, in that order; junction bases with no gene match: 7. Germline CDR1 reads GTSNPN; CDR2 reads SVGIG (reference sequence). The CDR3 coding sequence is TGTGCCTGGAGTGTACAAGCGGGACCGGACAATGAGCAGTTCTTC. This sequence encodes CAWSVQAGPDNEQFF.

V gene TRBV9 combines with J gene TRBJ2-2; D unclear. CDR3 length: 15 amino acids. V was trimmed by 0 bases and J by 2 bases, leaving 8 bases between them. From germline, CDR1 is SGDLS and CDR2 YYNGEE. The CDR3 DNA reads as TGTGCCAGCAGCGTAGGGGCCCTAAACACCGGGGAGCTGTTTTTT. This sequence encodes CASSVGALNTGELFF.

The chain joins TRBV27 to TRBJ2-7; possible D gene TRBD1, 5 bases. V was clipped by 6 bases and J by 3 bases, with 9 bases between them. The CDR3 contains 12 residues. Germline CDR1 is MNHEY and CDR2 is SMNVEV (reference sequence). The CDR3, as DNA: TGTGCCAGCAGCCCCCAGGGCTACGAGCAGTACTTC. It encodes CASSPQGYEQYF.

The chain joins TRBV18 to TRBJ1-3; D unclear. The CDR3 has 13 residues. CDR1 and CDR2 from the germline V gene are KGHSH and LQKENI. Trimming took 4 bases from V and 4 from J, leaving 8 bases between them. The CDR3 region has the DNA TGTGCCAGCTCACAGGAGAGGGGAAACACCATATATTTT. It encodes CASSQERGNTIYF.

The CDR3 DNA reads as TGTGCCAGCAGTCGACAGAATAACTATGGCTACACCTTC. It yields the protein CASSRQNNYGYTF. The J gene is TRBJ1-2, the V gene TRBV12-3 or TRBV12-4; maybe TRBD1 (5 bases). CDR3 size: 13 residues. V was shortened by 5 bases and J by 1 base, with 8 bases between the two germline ends.